The sequence of this T cell receptor beta chain was determined in a study of identical twins listed by TCRdb under 2016. For the study in its entirety: The study deep-sequenced TCR alpha and beta repertoires from monozygotic twins, unrelated adults of various ages and cord blood to test whether fetal clonotypes persist. To rule out contamination, the twin experiments were replicated at different times with different library preparation protocols. What the study reported, not specific to this receptor: In monozygotic twins, recombination models systematically underestimated out-of-frame TCR alpha sharing, but the models matched the sharing seen between unrelated individuals. Fewer insertions were carried by abundant cord blood beta clonotypes, a similar but weaker trend appeared in young adult naive repertoires, and no such trend appeared in memory repertoires. Out-of-frame TCR alpha sequences shared between twins showed an excess of low generation-probability sequences compared with coincidental sharing between unrelated individuals. Conclusions relied on cross-sectional statistical analysis, since the same donors could not be followed over many years. Excess twin sharing in beta out-of-frame sequences was weaker because fewer shared sequences lowered the signal-to-noise ratio. Invariant T cells such as MAIT and iNKT could partly confound zero-insertion analyses, although diverse VJ usage argued against such confounding for most clonotypes.

To prepare the library, 5' RACE was applied. The sequencer was an Illumina HiSeq 2000. Template switching added a universal primer binding site, and the final cDNA carried a unique molecular identifier that allowed TCR cDNA molecules to be counted accurately. First-strand cDNA for TCR alpha and beta chains was synthesized from specific primers in the conserved constant-segment region. To control for contamination, each cDNA library was double barcoded with a SMART-Mk sample barcode plus Illumina barcodes. TruSeq adapter sequences and Illumina sample barcodes were added in two successive PCR steps. The Illumina HiSeq platform was used with custom primers to sequence TCR alpha and beta cDNA libraries. As for the original processing: MiGEC was used to process raw reads and extract unique molecular identifiers, and MiXCR was used to find CDR3 positions. For each individual, recombination models were inferred using an EM algorithm with the repgenHMM and IGoR tools. Shared clonotypes were analyzed with the tcR package in R, and sharing was normalized by the product of cloneset sizes. To study raw recombination without the effects of thymic and clonal selection, out-of-frame nonproductive sequences were analyzed. TCRdb reprocessed the public reads (quality trimming at Q25 with fastp, clone calling with MiXCR) and kept in-frame beta chains. Each entry is one CDR3 protein sequence, shown with its most common DNA and genes. TCRdb assigned the V and J calls; the authors' analysis was not used. The sample table shows 410,000 or so distinct CDR3 sequences, and about 18% are seen once. Clones ranked in the top ten supply 10% to 15% of the sample.

Every donor was a healthy Caucasian. The researchers also sequenced three unrelated adults who were not twins: a male aged 18 to 30, a male aged 50 to 59, and a female aged 50 to 59. Using Miltenyi CD45RO+ enrichment and human naive T-cell isolation kits, memory (CD45RO+) and naive T cells were isolated from PBMC. The germline V end is reduced by 3 bases and the J end by 8 bases; junction bases left unmatched: 7. CDR1 DFQATT and CDR2 SNEGSKA are derived from the germline V gene (reference sequence). Reading from cysteine to phenylalanine, the CDR3 counts 13 amino acids. Here the CDR3 DNA is all that survives: 39 bases in frame from base 1. This clonotype showed up many times. Its antigen remains undetermined. No base quality values were provided; no much bigger clone lies one nucleotide off.

The sequence was collected from a man aged 50-60 years in good health. Material for sequencing was naive T cells sorted from blood. The cell subset or site label of this sample denotes: cells isolated with a human naive T-cell isolation kit. The V gene is TRBV20-1 and the J gene is TRBJ2-1, and TRBD1 aligns with 7 junction nucleotides. The CDR3 protein sequence reads: CSARATGFYEQFF. At the DNA level, the sequence is TGCAGTGCTAGGGCGACAGGGTTTTATGAGCAGTTCTTC.